Below, 21 T cell receptor beta chains from the same sample are listed, as sequenced in a study of blood T cell repertoires in COVID-19. The repertoire was sequenced with immunoSEQ multiplex PCR; TCRdb's copy has only in-frame clones and lacks some. The sample holds 300,000 to 350,000 clones, 75% to 90% seen once. The material sequenced was peripheral blood. These receptor sequences come from a young man with active or convalescent COVID-19.

The gene calls are TRBV5-4 and TRBJ1-2; 9 bases align to TRBD1. Germline V lookup: CDR1 SGHNT, CDR2 YYREEE (reference sequence). J lost 3 bases, V lost 4 bases, and 10 bases had no gene match. The CDR3 runs to 16 residues. The CDR3 bases are TGTGCCAGCAGCGATGCCCGGGACAGGGTATACTATGGCTACACCTTC. This translates into CASSDARDRVYYGYTF.

The gene calls are TRBV27 and TRBJ2-7; D is undetermined. The length of the CDR3 is 15 residues. Trimming shortened V by 5 bases and J by 5 bases, and 19 bases separated the two germline ends. CDR1 and CDR2 (germline): MNHEY, SMNVEV (reference sequence). The chain's CDR3 is CASSPTLATGDEQYF. In DNA, the CDR3 is TGTGCCAGCAGTCCGACTTTGGCAACCGGTGACGAGCAGTACTTC.

This clone was seen only once. In DNA, the CDR3 is TGTGCCAGCAGCTTTCAGGTTTCCCACGAGCAGTACTTC. It encodes CASSFQVSHEQYF. The genes are TRBV5-6 and TRBJ2-7; D is uncertain. With 2 bases removed from V and 5 bases from J, the gap between germline ends came to 11 bases. The CDR3 has 13 residues. Germline V gives CDR1 SGHDT, CDR2 YYEEEE.

The V and J genes are TRBV25-1 and TRBJ1-1, with D maybe TRBD1 (6 bases). Trimming removed 9 bases from V and 2 bases from J, with 13 bases in between. CDR3 length: 13 residues. Germline CDR1 is MGHDK and CDR2 is SYGVNS. The CDR3 region is CASQMTGNTEAFF. Here the CDR3 DNA reads TGTGCCAGTCAAATGACAGGAAACACTGAAGCTTTCTTT.

The chain combines TRBV6-6 with TRBJ2-1; D not certain. Per the germline V gene, CDR1 is MNHNY and CDR2 is SVGAGI (reference sequence). The CDR3 totals 14 residues. The V and J ends lost 4 bases and 3 bases respectively, with 10 bases between them. The DNA for the CDR3 is TGTGCCAGCAGTTCCCTATTCGGCTACAATGAGCAGTTCTTC. Translation: CASSSLFGYNEQFF.

The genes are TRBV3-1 (or the pseudogene TRBV3-2) and TRBJ2-6; 7 positions match TRBD2. The CDR3 consists of 16 residues. J gave up 2 bases and V 2 bases, and 3 bases lay outside the gene matches. Germline V gives CDR1 LGHDT, CDR2 YNNKEL (reference sequence). CDR3 amino acids: CASSQLRGAGANVLTF. CDR3 bases: TGTGCCAGCAGCCAACTTCGGGGGGCTGGGGCCAACGTCCTGACTTTC.

This clone has just one count. This chain links TRBV18 with TRBJ2-3; TRBD2 matches 10 bases. The germline V gene encodes CDR1 KGHSH and CDR2 LQKENI. V shed 3 bases, J shed 4 bases, and the junction held 7 bases outside the gene matches. CDR3 length equals 16 residues. CDR3 DNA sequence: TGTGCCAGCTCACCGGTTATAGCGGGGGGCTCAGATACGCAGTATTTT. It yields the protein CASSPVIAGGSDTQYF.

The chain recombines TRBV18 with TRBJ2-3; D perhaps matches TRBD2 (5 bases). The V gene lost 3 bases and the J gene lost 6 bases, with 10 bases spanning the gap. Germline V lookup: CDR1 KGHSH, CDR2 LQKENI. The length of the CDR3 is 13 residues. CDR3 DNA: TGTGCCAGCTCACCCCGGAGGACTGATACGCAGTATTTT. Translated, it gives CASSPRRTDTQYF.

The chain links TRBV6-6 to TRBJ2-7; D remains ambiguous. CDR1 and CDR2 from the germline V gene are MNHNY and SVGAGI (reference sequence). This CDR3 is built from 13 residues. The V end was cut by 2 bases, the J end by 3 bases, with 8 bases between. CDR3 region: CASSYVLDYEQYF. The CDR3 DNA reads as TGTGCCAGCAGTTACGTCTTAGACTACGAGCAGTACTTC.

The CDR3 sequence is CASSPRDRGWEQYF. DNA of the CDR3: TGTGCCAGCAGCCCCCGGGACAGGGGTTGGGAGCAGTACTTC. This chain connects TRBV9 to TRBJ2-7; 10 bases are shared with TRBD1. The V gene's germline CDR1 is SGDLS and CDR2 YYNGEE. V dropped 4 bases and J dropped 7; count of bases not matched to a gene: 8. There are 14 residues in the CDR3.

V usage is TRBV7-2 and J usage is TRBJ2-7; 7 nucleotides line up with TRBD1. V was clipped by 6 bases and J by 0 bases; unmatched bases: 8. Germline-derived CDR1 and CDR2 are SGHTA and FQGNSA. CDR3 length: 15 residues. The CDR3 loop is CASRPPGQSSYEQYF. CDR3 DNA sequence: TGTGCCAGCAGACCCCCGGGACAGTCCTCCTACGAGCAGTACTTC.

V and J are TRBV10-2 and TRBJ2-3, with TRBD1 matching 11 bases. The CDR3 runs to 18 residues. The V gene's germline CDR1 is WSHSY and CDR2 SAAADI. The V gene end was trimmed by 2 bases and the J gene end by 1 base; junction bases not matched to a gene: 8. The CDR3 DNA sequence: TGCGCCAGCAGTGAGCCGGGACAGGGGGTTGGTGGCACAGATACGCAGTATTTT. It codes for CASSEPGQGVGGTDTQYF.

A single count supports this clone. The V call is TRBV11-2, the J call TRBJ2-6, with D possibly being TRBD2 (6 bases). This CDR3 spans 18 amino acids. CDR1 is SGHAT, CDR2 FQNNGV, per germline. The V and J ends lost 2 bases and 0 bases respectively, with 14 bases between them. DNA of the CDR3: TGTGCCAGCAGCTTATGGGACTGGGCCCACTCTGGGGCCAACGTCCTGACTTTC. It yields the protein CASSLWDWAHSGANVLTF. The whole variable domain, filled in from reference TRBV11-2 and TRBJ2-6, reads EAGVAQSPRYKIIEKRQSVAFWCNPISGHATLYWYQQILGQGPKLLIQFQNNGVVDDSQLPKDRFSAERLKGVDSTLKIQPAKLEDSAVYLCASSLWDWAHSGANVLTFGAGSRLTVL.

The chain combines TRBV11-2 with TRBJ2-7; possible D gene TRBD2, 5 bases. CDR1 and CDR2 from the germline V gene are SGHAT and FQNNGV. V was trimmed by 2 bases and J by 2 bases, leaving 13 bases between them. CDR3 length: 15 residues. This chain's CDR3 is CASSLSLDSPYEQYF. The CDR3 region has the DNA TGTGCCAGCAGCTTATCTCTGGACTCCCCCTACGAGCAGTACTTC.

J is TRBJ2-7 and V is TRBV27, with D possibly being TRBD1 (6 bases). V lost 7 bases and J lost 5, with 15 bases in between. This CDR3 comprises 13 residues. Germline V CDR1 and CDR2: MNHEY, SMNVEV (reference sequence). The CDR3, as DNA: TGTGCCAGCATCAAGAGACCAGGGGACGAGCAGTACTTC. Amino acids: CASIKRPGDEQYF.

The rearrangement uses TRBV2 and TRBJ2-7; TRBD1 matches at 9 bases. Germline assignment: CDR1 SNHLY and CDR2 FYNNEI. The CDR3 has 14 residues. The J segment lost 1 base and the V segment lost 5 bases, leaving 3 bases of the junction unmatched. The CDR3 nucleotides are TGTGCCAGCAGTCAAGGGACAGGGTCCTACGAGCAGTACTTC. Amino acids: CASSQGTGSYEQYF.

This rearrangement joins TRBV7-9 to TRBJ2-7; 10 bases map to TRBD2. Losses at the gene ends were 0 bases for V and 3 bases for J; bases not matched to a gene: 5. Germline-derived CDR1 and CDR2 are SEHNR and FQNEAQ (reference sequence). The CDR3 extends over 16 amino acids. The CDR3 spells CASSLAAGTSDYEQYF. CDR3 in DNA: TGTGCCAGCAGCTTAGCGGCCGGGACTAGCGACTACGAGCAGTACTTC.

CDR3 in amino acids: CASSYGTSGYEQYF. The CDR3 DNA reads TGTGCCAGCAGCTACGGGACTAGCGGATACGAGCAGTACTTC. V gene TRBV5-6 combines with J gene TRBJ2-7; 11 nucleotides agree with TRBD2. Trimming took 3 bases from V and 4 from J; bases not matched to a gene: 3. The CDR3 covers 14 residues. Germline-derived CDR1 and CDR2 are SGHDT and YYEEEE.

The chain links TRBV20-1 to TRBJ1-2, with no clear D. V was shortened by 3 bases and J by 2 bases, with 7 bases between the two germline ends. This CDR3 has 12 residues. Germline CDR1 DFQATT, CDR2 SNEGSKA (reference sequence). CDR3 sequence reads: CSASPGNYGYTF. The DNA of the CDR3 is TGCAGTGCTAGTCCGGGAAACTATGGCTACACCTTC.

The V and J genes are TRBV11-2 and TRBJ2-2; D unresolved. Germline lookup yields CDR1 SGHAT and CDR2 FQNNGV. V shed 3 bases and J shed 0 bases, with 11 bases lying between them. This CDR3 is built from 16 residues. CDR3 DNA: TGTGCCAGCAGCTTTAGACGGAGAGCGAACACCGGGGAGCTGTTTTTT. It yields the protein CASSFRRRANTGELFF.

The V and J genes are TRBV6-7 and TRBJ1-3, with D maybe TRBD1 (5 bases). TRBV6-7 is flagged as an ORF with uncertain function. With 0 bases removed from V and 0 bases from J, the gap between germline ends came to 12 bases. This CDR3 region has 17 residues. CDR3 DNA: TGTGCCAGCAGTTACTCGACGCGGGGGAACTCTGGAAACACCATATATTTT. Amino acid sequence: CASSYSTRGNSGNTIYF.